The 29 T cell receptor beta chains below all came from one sample that was sequenced in a study of blood T cells in healthy people across ages. Primed by a sample-barcoded 5' primer and a J-beta primer mix, a second PCR proceeded for about 6 to 11 cycles. TCRdb ran MiXCR on the 5' RACE reads and lists one entry per CDR3 protein. The sample has about 1.7 million distinct CDR3 sequences, 28% seen once; the top ten hold 7.7%. Input material: blood. The receptors shown here come from a woman aged 30 to 39 in good health.

This clonotype was found many times. The V and J genes are TRBV20-1 and TRBJ1-2; 9 nucleotides align to TRBD1. The CDR3 is 13 amino acids. Germline CDR1 and CDR2: DFQATT and SNEGSKA (reference sequence). With 1 base clipped from V and 3 bases from J, the junction kept 0 bases outside the gene matches. CDR3 protein: CSARGTGDYGYTF. CDR3 coding DNA: TGCAGTGCTAGAGGGACAGGGGACTATGGCTACACCTTC.

This clonotype has a handful of counts. CDR3 loop: CSASVGSNIQYF. The CDR3, as DNA: TGCAGTGCTAGCGTAGGCAGCAACATTCAGTACTTC. This chain joins TRBV20-1 and TRBJ2-4; D is uncertain. The germline V and J ends were trimmed by 3 bases and 7 bases, with 10 bases remaining between them. This CDR3 region has 12 residues. CDR1 and CDR2 (germline): DFQATT, SNEGSKA (reference sequence).

A note on this clonotype: This may stem from a read error, because a much larger clone lies one nucleotide away. The chain uses TRBV6-5 and TRBJ2-1; TRBD2 matches 12 bases. There are 16 residues in the CDR3. The V gene end was trimmed by 6 bases and the J gene end by 13 bases; junction bases not matched to a gene: 16. The V gene's germline CDR1 is MNHEY and CDR2 SVGAGI. Here the CDR3 DNA reads TGTGCCAGCAGATTCTCCGGGACTAGCGGGTTAGAGACCCAGTTCTTC. As protein: CASRFSGTSGLETQFF.

The V gene is TRBV19, the J gene TRBJ2-1; 10 bases fit TRBD1. In germline, CDR1 is LNHDA, CDR2 SQIVND (reference sequence). The CDR3 consists of 18 residues. V dropped 7 bases and J dropped 2; count of bases not matched to a gene: 14. DNA of the CDR3: TGTGCCAGTACATCCGGGACAGGGGTCTACTACCCCTACAATGAGCAGTTCTTC. Its translation is CASTSGTGVYYPYNEQFF.

This clonotype was seen at least ten times. The rearrangement uses TRBV4-3 and TRBJ2-7, with 7 bases that match TRBD1. V gave up 1 base and J gave up 4 bases; unmatched junction bases: 7. Germline CDR1 and CDR2: LGHNA and YSLEER. This CDR3 region has 15 residues. CDR3 bases: TGCGCCAGCAGCCAAGCCCGATCACAGGGGTACGAGCAGTACTTC. Translated, it gives CASSQARSQGYEQYF.

This clonotype was observed a handful of times. The chain employs TRBV7-2 and TRBJ1-1; D gene unclear. The germline V gene encodes CDR1 SGHTA and CDR2 FQGNSA. The V and J ends lost 0 bases and 6 bases respectively, with 8 bases between them. The CDR3 is made up of 13 amino acids. The CDR3 DNA reads as TGTGCCAGCAGCTTAGCAGGCGCGGCTGAAGCTTTCTTT. It specifies CASSLAGAAEAFF. Using reference TRBV7-2 and TRBJ1-1 for the parts outside the CDR3, the full variable domain is GAGVSQSPSNKVTEKGKDVELRCDPISGHTALYWYRQSLGQGLEFLIYFQGNSAPDKSGLPSDRFSAERTGGSVSTLTIQRTQQEDSAVYLCASSLAGAAEAFFGQGTRLTVV.

This clonotype has ten or more counts. J is TRBJ2-7 and V is TRBV5-1; D ambiguous. Trimming shortened V by 2 bases and J by 5 bases, and 14 bases separated the two germline ends. This CDR3 contains 14 residues. Per the germline V gene, CDR1 is SGHRS and CDR2 is YFSETQ. As DNA, the CDR3 is TGCGCCAGCAGCTTCGGCCCCGCGCAGGACGAGCAGTACTTC. This translates into CASSFGPAQDEQYF.

This clonotype showed up many times. The chain carries TRBV7-7 and TRBJ2-1, with D hard to call. Trimming shortened V by 3 bases and J by 4 bases, and 13 bases separated the two germline ends. The CDR3 loop spans 15 amino acids. Germline V CDR1 and CDR2: SSHAT, FNYEAQ (reference sequence). Here the CDR3 reads CASSFSPDGYNEQFF. In DNA, the CDR3 is TGTGCCAGCAGCTTTTCTCCGGACGGTTACAATGAGCAGTTCTTC.

CDR3 sequence reads: CASSVEGASWSGANVLTF. CDR3 DNA: TGTGCCAGCAGCGTAGAGGGGGCCTCTTGGTCTGGGGCCAACGTCCTGACTTTC. The chain couples TRBV9 to TRBJ2-6; 7 bases are shared with TRBD1. The V segment lost 0 bases and the J segment 1 base; nucleotides outside the gene matches: 7. CDR1 and CDR2 (germline): SGDLS, YYNGEE. The CDR3 length is 18 residues.

This clonotype was detected only a few times. The chain recombines TRBV6-5 with TRBJ1-2; possible D gene TRBD1, 6 bases. V lost 4 bases to trimming and J lost 8 bases, with 29 bases between them. Germline CDR1 is MNHEY and CDR2 is SVGAGI. This CDR3 comprises 18 residues. The CDR3 nucleotides read TGTGCCAGCAGTTTGCTTCCTCGGGACACCCTCTATAGATACGGCTACACCTTC. Translation: CASSLLPRDTLYRYGYTF.

This clonotype was seen a few times. The V and J genes are TRBV5-1 and TRBJ2-7, with D maybe TRBD2 (5 bases). V was shortened by 5 bases and J by 2 bases, with 14 bases between the two germline ends. CDR1 and CDR2 (germline): SGHRS, YFSETQ. The CDR3 covers 14 residues. The CDR3 loop is CASRPAAEAYEQYF. DNA of the CDR3: TGCGCCAGCAGGCCCGCAGCGGAGGCCTACGAGCAGTACTTC.

This chain links TRBV12-3 or TRBV12-4 with TRBJ1-2; 12 nucleotides line up with TRBD1. The CDR3 sequence is 16 residues long. The V gene end was trimmed by 3 bases and the J gene end by 0 bases; junction bases not matched to a gene: 2. Here the CDR3 reads CASSLGQGAANYGYTF. The CDR3 bases are TGTGCCAGCAGTTTGGGACAGGGGGCTGCTAACTATGGCTACACCTTC.

The chain carries TRBV20-1 and TRBJ1-4; the D gene is possibly TRBD1 (6 bases). V was shortened by 3 bases and J by 4 bases, with 21 bases between the two germline ends. CDR1 and CDR2 from the germline V gene are DFQATT and SNEGSKA (reference sequence). CDR3 length: 17 residues. Here the CDR3 DNA reads TGCAGTGCTAGCTCTGGACAGTCAAACGGTGGTAATGAAAAACTGTTTTTT. Residues: CSASSGQSNGGNEKLFF.

This clonotype has only a few counts. It may be a read error: a sequence one base away is much more abundant. The CDR3 DNA sequence: TGTGCCAGCAGCTCGCTGGGGGGGCCAGAGACCCAGTACTTC. This sequence encodes CASSSLGGPETQYF. The chain employs TRBV7-2 and TRBJ2-5; maybe TRBD2 (7 bases). The germline V gene encodes CDR1 SGHTA and CDR2 FQGNSA. The V and J ends lost 4 bases and 4 bases respectively, with 13 bases between them. The CDR3 is 14 residues long.

V is TRBV20-1 and J is TRBJ2-2, with 7 bases fitting TRBD2. V trimming: 4 bases; J trimming: 3 bases; junction bases outside the gene matches: 5. The CDR3 runs to 14 residues. Germline loops: CDR1 DFQATT, CDR2 SNEGSKA (reference sequence). The CDR3 DNA reads TGCAGTGCTACTAGCGGAACAGACACCGGGGAGCTGTTTTTT. This translates into CSATSGTDTGELFF.

This clonotype was seen a handful of times. This may stem from a read error, because a much larger clone lies one nucleotide away. The chain joins TRBV15 to TRBJ1-1; TRBD1 matches at 7 bases. Germline CDR1 reads LNHNV; CDR2 reads YYDKDF (reference sequence). CDR3 length: 15 amino acids. Trimming removed 0 bases from V and 8 bases from J; junction bases left unmatched: 9. The CDR3 DNA reads as TGTGCCACCAGCAGAGATTTGGGGGGACAGCGAGAAGCTTTCTTT. It translates to CATSRDLGGQREAFF.

For this clonotype: A far larger clone is a single base away, which makes a read error likely. The chain uses TRBV18 and TRBJ2-7; the match to TRBD1 covers 12 bases. The CDR3 extends over 14 amino acids. In germline, CDR1 is KGHSH, CDR2 LQKENI. Losses at the gene ends were 8 bases for V and 6 bases for J; bases not matched to a gene: 8. CDR3: CASSLGQGAFEQYF. The CDR3 coding sequence is TGTGCCAGCAGCTTGGGACAGGGGGCCTTCGAGCAGTACTTC.

The chain links TRBV11-2 to TRBJ2-3, with no clear D. Trimming shortened V by 5 bases and J by 1 base, and 10 bases separated the two germline ends. This CDR3 has 14 residues. Germline CDR1 reads SGHAT; CDR2 reads FQNNGV. The CDR3 spells CASSRLIRTDTQYF. CDR3 sequence (DNA): TGTGCCAGCAGCCGCTTAATTCGCACAGATACGCAGTATTTT.

This clonotype came up many times. The rearrangement links TRBV20-1 to TRBJ2-5; 9 bases fit TRBD2. The CDR3 is 15 amino acids. V was pared by 1 base and J by 5 bases, with 8 bases of the junction left unmatched. The germline gives CDR1 DFQATT, CDR2 SNEGSKA (reference sequence). CDR3 DNA: TGCAGTGCTAGAGTACCTAGCGGGGCCTGGGAGACCCAGTACTTC. Encoded protein: CSARVPSGAWETQYF.

The V call is TRBV14, the J call TRBJ2-3; no definite D call. The CDR3 is 15 residues long. From germline, CDR1 is SGHDN and CDR2 FVKESK. Deletions cut 3 bases from V and 2 bases from J, with 12 bases between. The CDR3 protein is CASSQEQRNTDTQYF. CDR3 DNA: TGTGCCAGCAGCCAGGAACAGCGTAACACAGATACGCAGTATTTT.

In this sample, this clonotype turned up a few times. The chain employs TRBV7-9 and TRBJ2-1; 9 bases map to TRBD2. With 10 bases clipped from V and 0 bases from J, the junction kept 7 bases outside the gene matches. Germline-derived CDR1 and CDR2 are SEHNR and FQNEAQ (reference sequence). The CDR3 length is 15 residues. The CDR3 DNA is TGTGCCATCGGGGTAGCGGGGGCCTCCTACAATGAGCAGTTCTTC. Translated, it gives CAIGVAGASYNEQFF.

V is TRBV2 and J is TRBJ1-1; 7 nucleotides agree with TRBD1. CDR1 and CDR2 (germline): SNHLY, FYNNEI. Germline trimming cut 8 bases from V and 6 bases from J; bases unmatched to any gene: 6. This CDR3 has 12 residues. CDR3 DNA sequence: TGTGCCAGCCAAGAGAGGGGGCCTGAAGCTTTCTTT. Amino acid sequence: CASQERGPEAFF.

This clonotype has a count of ten or more. V and J are TRBV7-6 and TRBJ2-6; possibly TRBD1 for D (6 bases). Looked up from germline, CDR1 is SGHVS and CDR2 is FNYEAQ. V lost 5 bases and J 4 bases, leaving 9 bases between the germline ends. The CDR3 length is 14 residues. This CDR3 is CASSPGVGANVLTF. For the CDR3, the DNA is TGTGCCAGCAGCCCAGGGGTAGGGGCCAACGTCCTGACTTTC.

This clonotype was seen at least ten times. J is TRBJ2-5 and V is TRBV5-1; D is uncertain. V lost 2 bases to trimming and J lost 6 bases, with 17 bases between them. CDR3 length: 15 residues. Germline-derived CDR1 and CDR2 are SGHRS and YFSETQ. The CDR3, as DNA: TGCGCCAGCAGCTTTCAGTACAACGTAGAGAAGACCCAGTACTTC. Its translation is CASSFQYNVEKTQYF.

This clonotype has a count of ten or more. The CDR3 DNA reads TGCAGCGCCGGAATGGGGGGGCAAGAGACCCAGTACTTC. It specifies CSAGMGGQETQYF. The chain is built from TRBV29-1 and TRBJ2-5; TRBD2 matches at 7 bases. The junction had 7 bases not matched to a gene; V was cut back by 7 bases and J by 2 bases. CDR1 and CDR2 (germline): SQVTM, ANQGSEA. The CDR3 runs to 13 residues.

This clonotype was recorded a few times. The J gene is TRBJ2-7, the V gene TRBV3-1, with 11 bases aligning to TRBD2. Looked up from germline, CDR1 is LGHDT and CDR2 is YNNKEL (reference sequence). V gave up 0 bases and J gave up 2 bases; unmatched junction bases: 6. The CDR3 totals 17 residues. CDR3 DNA: TGTGCCAGCAGCCAAGACGATGGGACTAGCGGCGCCTACGAGCAGTACTTC. It encodes CASSQDDGTSGAYEQYF.

This clonotype has only a few counts. V and J are TRBV9 and TRBJ2-3, with 13 nucleotides matching TRBD2. The V and J ends lost 3 bases and 6 bases, in that order; junction bases with no gene match: 7. Germline CDR1 is SGDLS and CDR2 is YYNGEE. The CDR3 consists of 16 residues. CDR3 protein: CASSEGLAGYGDTQYF. CDR3 nucleotide sequence: TGTGCCAGCAGCGAGGGACTAGCGGGATATGGGGATACGCAGTATTTT.

This clonotype was seen a few times. The J gene is TRBJ2-7, the V gene TRBV5-4; D perhaps matches TRBD1 (5 bases). Trimming pared 0 bases from V and 5 bases from J, leaving 9 bases between. Looked up from germline, CDR1 is SGHNT and CDR2 is YYREEE (reference sequence). This CDR3 region has 13 residues. DNA of the CDR3: TGTGCCAGCAGCTTGGACAGGCAGAACGAGCAGTACTTC. Protein: CASSLDRQNEQYF.

The chain has TRBV7-9 and TRBJ1-1; D is unclear. Germline V gene data show CDR1 as SEHNR and CDR2 as FQNEAQ (reference sequence). Trimming removed 3 bases at V and 0 bases at J, with 5 bases between. The CDR3 consists of 13 residues. Here the CDR3 reads CASSFTMNTEAFF. CDR3 nucleotides: TGTGCCAGCAGCTTCACCATGAACACTGAAGCTTTCTTT.